Listed below are T cell receptor beta chains from one sample, sequenced in a study of blood T cell repertoires in COVID-19. TCRdb keeps only in-frame clones here, not all; method: immunoSEQ multiplex PCR. The sample has about 54,000 clones, almost 90% seen once. The sequencing input was peripheral blood. Receptor source: a man in his 60s with active COVID-19. Each CDR3 is given with its conserved first and last residue. A D gene is named only where the DNA matches it firmly. The size entry is marked missing in some rows and otherwise reads once, few, many or a size class.

TRBD1	TRBV3-1/TRBV3-2	NA	TRBJ2-5	CASSLDRAPGGGTQYF	TGTGCCAGCAGCCTGGACCGGGCCCCAGGGGGTGGGACCCAGTACTTC
NA	TRBV10-3	NA	TRBJ2-5	CAISPPSGETQYF	TGTGCCATCAGCCCTCCTTCAGGGGAGACCCAGTACTTC
TRBD1	TRBV18	NA	TRBJ2-7	CASSLDWTGPYEQYF	TGTGCCAGCTCACTCGACTGGACAGGGCCCTACGAGCAGTACTTC
TRBD2	TRBV3-1/TRBV3-2	NA	TRBJ2-1	CASSLLAGVGNEQFF	TGTGCCAGCAGCCTTTTAGCGGGAGTCGGCAATGAGCAGTTCTTC
TRBD1	TRBV10-3	once	TRBJ1-1	CAIRFSGGNTEAFF	TGTGCCATCAGATTTTCAGGGGGCAACACTGAAGCTTTCTTT
TRBD2	TRBV5-1	NA	TRBJ2-1	CASTGTSGTNEQFF	TGCGCCAGCACCGGGACTAGCGGGACAAATGAGCAGTTCTTC
TRBD2	TRBV5-1	NA	TRBJ2-1	CASSLGLERGYNEQFF	TGCGCCAGCAGCTTGGGTTTGGAGCGGGGCTACAATGAGCAGTTCTTC
TRBD2	TRBV2	NA	TRBJ2-7	CASRRASGGYEQYF	TGTGCCAGCAGGAGGGCTAGCGGGGGATACGAGCAGTACTTC
TRBD1	TRBV6-5	NA	TRBJ1-1	CASSITGAETEAFF	TGTGCCAGCAGTATTACAGGGGCAGAGACTGAAGCTTTCTTT
NA	TRBV18	NA	TRBJ1-3	CASSPRQGSSGNTIYF	TGTGCCAGCTCACCACGGCAGGGGAGCTCTGGAAACACCATATATTTT
TRBD1	TRBV5-1	few	TRBJ1-6	CASSPDRGSYNSPLHF	TGCGCCAGCAGCCCTGACAGGGGGTCCTATAATTCACCCCTCCACTTT
NA	TRBV5-1	NA	TRBJ2-5	CASSLGPNQETQYF	TGCGCCAGCAGCTTGGGGCCGAACCAAGAGACCCAGTACTTC
NA	TRBV27	NA	TRBJ2-7	CASSVLGVRDEQYF	TGTGCCAGCAGTGTCTTAGGGGTTCGGGACGAGCAGTACTTC
TRBD1	TRBV6-6	NA	TRBJ2-1	CASSYGQGQFF	TGTGCCAGCAGTTACGGACAGGGGCAGTTCTTC
TRBD2	TRBV4-2	NA	TRBJ2-2	CASSQEAGGVNTGELFF	TGTGCCAGCAGCCAAGAGGCGGGAGGAGTAAACACCGGGGAGCTGTTTTTT
NA	TRBV11-2	NA	TRBJ2-7	CASSSGDRSYEQYF	TGTGCCAGCAGCTCAGGTGACAGATCCTACGAGCAGTACTTC
NA	TRBV2	once	TRBJ2-1	CASTEVDSSYNEQFF	TGTGCCAGCACGGAGGTTGATAGCTCCTACAATGAGCAGTTCTTC
NA	TRBV2	once	TRBJ2-7	CASSEDETIRTYEQYF	TGTGCCAGCAGTGAGGACGAGACTATCCGGACCTACGAGCAGTACTTC
TRBD2	TRBV29-1	NA	TRBJ2-3	CSVRTSGRTDTQYF	TGCAGCGTTCGGACTAGCGGGAGGACTGATACGCAGTATTTT
TRBD2	TRBV2	NA	TRBJ2-1	CASSSVAGLYNEQFF	TGTGCCAGCAGTTCTGTAGCGGGGCTCTACAATGAGCAGTTCTTC
NA	TRBV6-5	NA	TRBJ2-1	CASSNTVQTYNEQFF	TGTGCCAGCAGCAACACAGTCCAAACCTACAATGAGCAGTTCTTC
TRBD1	TRBV6-6	NA	TRBJ1-6	CASSYSQGGRNSPLHF	TGTGCCAGCAGTTACTCCCAGGGGGGAAGGAATTCACCCCTCCACTTT
NA	TRBV23-1	NA	TRBJ2-4	CASSQSGRSGAKNIQYF	TGCGCCAGCAGTCAATCAGGGAGGTCTGGGGCCAAAAACATTCAGTACTTC
TRBD2	TRBV2	NA	TRBJ2-1	CASSTPGTSGGGEQFF	TGTGCCAGCAGTACCCCCGGGACTAGCGGAGGGGGTGAGCAGTTCTTC
NA	TRBV19	NA	TRBJ1-1	CASSLMDSLNTEAFF	TGTGCCAGTAGTCTTATGGACAGCCTGAACACTGAAGCTTTCTTT
TRBD2	TRBV2	once	TRBJ2-7	CASSEITGTSGAYEQYF	TGTGCCAGCAGTGAGATCACCGGGACTAGCGGGGCGTACGAGCAGTACTTC
NA	TRBV4-2	NA	TRBJ2-5	CASSQDLAFQETQYF	TGTGCCAGCAGCCAAGATTTGGCTTTCCAAGAGACCCAGTACTTC
TRBD2	TRBV27	NA	TRBJ2-1	CASRLAGAYNEQFF	TGTGCCAGCAGACTAGCGGGAGCCTATAATGAGCAGTTCTTC
TRBD1	TRBV6-5	NA	TRBJ2-1	CASSYLGTGGRNEQFF	TGTGCCAGCAGTTACCTGGGGACAGGGGGCCGGAATGAGCAGTTCTTC
NA	TRBV18	NA	TRBJ1-1	CASSPPSGGNEAFF	TGTGCCAGCTCACCCCCCTCCGGGGGGAATGAAGCTTTCTTT
TRBD1	TRBV11-1	NA	TRBJ2-1	CASSRQGRNEQFF	TGTGCCAGCAGCCGACAGGGCCGGAATGAGCAGTTCTTC
NA	TRBV19	NA	TRBJ2-1	CASSMSQNNEQFF	TGTGCCAGTAGTATGTCGCAGAACAATGAGCAGTTCTTC
NA	TRBV5-1	NA	TRBJ2-7	CASSLGTASEQYF	TGCGCCAGCAGCTTGGGGACAGCCAGCGAGCAGTACTTC
TRBD2	TRBV7-3	NA	TRBJ2-5	CASSTTSGSETQYF	TGTGCCAGCAGCACGACTAGCGGGAGTGAGACCCAGTACTTC
TRBD1	TRBV3-1/TRBV3-2	NA	TRBJ1-4	CASSPTGPVNNEKLFF	TGTGCCAGCAGCCCGACAGGGCCAGTCAATAATGAAAAACTGTTTTTT
TRBD1	TRBV19	NA	TRBJ2-2	CASRRGQGDTGELFF	TGTGCCAGTAGACGGGGACAGGGGGACACCGGGGAGCTGTTTTTT
NA	TRBV30	NA	TRBJ2-1	CAWSVIRGGYNEQFF	TGTGCCTGGAGTGTTATCAGAGGTGGCTACAATGAGCAGTTCTTC
TRBD1	TRBV6-5	NA	TRBJ1-2	CASSWGQSYGYTF	TGTGCCAGCAGTTGGGGACAGTCCTATGGCTACACCTTC
NA	TRBV5-6	NA	TRBJ2-1	CASSLRGTYNEQFF	TGTGCCAGCAGCTTGAGGGGGACCTACAATGAGCAGTTCTTC
NA	TRBV3-1/TRBV3-2	NA	TRBJ1-2	CASSQDLTAGDGYTF	TGTGCCAGCAGCCAAGATCTCACTGCGGGAGATGGCTACACCTTC
TRBD1	TRBV3-1/TRBV3-2	NA	TRBJ1-6	CASSQDFRGKWNSPLHF	TGTGCCAGCAGCCAAGATTTCAGGGGGAAGTGGAATTCACCCCTCCACTTT
TRBD2	TRBV6-1	NA	TRBJ2-1	CASSEVLAASYNEQFF	TGTGCCAGCAGTGAAGTCCTAGCGGCCTCCTACAATGAGCAGTTCTTC
NA	TRBV12-3/TRBV12-4	NA	TRBJ2-1	CASSTYGYNEQFF	TGTGCCAGCAGTACGTACGGCTACAATGAGCAGTTCTTC
TRBD1	TRBV5-6	NA	TRBJ2-3	CASSRRGFGTDTQYF	TGTGCCAGCAGCCGCAGGGGGTTTGGCACAGATACGCAGTATTTT
NA	TRBV11-1	NA	TRBJ2-3	CASSLDRYTDTQYF	TGTGCCAGCAGTCTCGACAGGTACACAGATACGCAGTATTTT
NA	TRBV5-1	NA	TRBJ2-3	CASSLTGSSTDTQYF	TGCGCCAGCAGCTTGACGGGTTCTAGCACAGATACGCAGTATTTT
TRBD1	TRBV30	NA	TRBJ1-4	CAWGSGTGNEKLFF	TGTGCCTGGGGCTCCGGGACAGGGAATGAAAAACTGTTTTTT
TRBD2	TRBV6-2/TRBV6-3	NA	TRBJ2-1	CASSQTPGLAGLVGEQFF	TGTGCCAGCAGCCAAACACCGGGACTAGCGGGTCTTGTCGGTGAGCAGTTCTTC
NA	TRBV6-5	NA	TRBJ2-1	CATRATQSSYNEQFF	TGTGCCACCCGAGCGACCCAGAGCTCCTACAATGAGCAGTTCTTC
NA	TRBV19	once	TRBJ1-5	CASSIDKSGRPNQPQHF	TGTGCCAGTAGTATAGATAAAAGTGGCCGTCCTAATCAGCCCCAGCATTTT
TRBD2	TRBV25-1	NA	TRBJ2-7	CASSSETSGRGYEQYF	TGTGCCAGCAGTTCCGAGACTAGCGGGAGAGGGTACGAGCAGTACTTC
TRBD1	TRBV4-2	NA	TRBJ2-7	CASSQDGGQPTYEQYF	TGTGCCAGCAGCCAAGATGGGGGACAGCCAACCTACGAGCAGTACTTC
TRBD1	TRBV5-1	NA	TRBJ1-4	CASRRGDRVVATNEKLFF	TGCGCCAGCAGGAGGGGGGACAGGGTAGTCGCTACTAATGAAAAACTGTTTTTT
TRBD2	TRBV7-6	NA	TRBJ2-1	CASSSRLAGDNEQFF	TGTGCCAGCAGCTCTAGACTAGCGGGAGATAATGAGCAGTTCTTC
TRBD2	TRBV7-9	NA	TRBJ2-1	CASSLPSGYTEQFF	TGTGCCAGCAGCTTGCCTAGCGGGTACACTGAGCAGTTCTTC
TRBD1	TRBV5-1	NA	TRBJ2-3	CASSLPRDSPTDTQYF	TGCGCCAGCAGCTTGCCCCGGGACAGCCCCACAGATACGCAGTATTTT
NA	TRBV15	NA	TRBJ1-5	CATSRDRYSNQPQHF	TGTGCCACCAGCAGAGATCGGTACAGCAATCAGCCCCAGCATTTT
NA	TRBV5-1	NA	TRBJ2-5	CASSLSGVTQETQYF	TGCGCCAGCAGTTTATCAGGGGTCACGCAAGAGACCCAGTACTTC